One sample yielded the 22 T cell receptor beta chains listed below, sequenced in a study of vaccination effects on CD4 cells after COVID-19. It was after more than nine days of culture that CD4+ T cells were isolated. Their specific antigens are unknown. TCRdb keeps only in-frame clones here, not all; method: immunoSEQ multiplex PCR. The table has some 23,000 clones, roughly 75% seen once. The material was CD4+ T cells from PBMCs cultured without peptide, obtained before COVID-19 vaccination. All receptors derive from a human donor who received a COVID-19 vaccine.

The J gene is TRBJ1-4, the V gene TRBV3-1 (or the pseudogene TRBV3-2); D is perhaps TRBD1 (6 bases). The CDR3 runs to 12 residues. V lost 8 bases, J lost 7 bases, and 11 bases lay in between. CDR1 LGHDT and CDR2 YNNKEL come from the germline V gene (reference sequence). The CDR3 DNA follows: TGTGCCAGCGGGGGCGCGGGTGAAAAACTGTTTTTT. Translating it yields CASGGAGEKLFF.

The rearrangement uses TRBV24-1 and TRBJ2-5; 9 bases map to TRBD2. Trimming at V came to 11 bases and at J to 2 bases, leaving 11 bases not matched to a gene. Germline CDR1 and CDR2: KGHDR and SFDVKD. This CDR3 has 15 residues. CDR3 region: CAIGAGLAGQETQYF. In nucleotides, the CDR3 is TGTGCCATCGGGGCCGGGCTAGCGGGGCAAGAGACCCAGTACTTC.

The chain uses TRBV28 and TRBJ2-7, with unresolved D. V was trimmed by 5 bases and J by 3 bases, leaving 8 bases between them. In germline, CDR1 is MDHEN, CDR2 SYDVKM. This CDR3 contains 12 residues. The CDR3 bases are TGTGCCAGCAGTCGGCTAAGCTACGAGCAGTACTTC. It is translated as CASSRLSYEQYF.

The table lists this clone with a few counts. The CDR3 loop is CASSGMNYGYTF. The CDR3 region has the DNA TGTGCCAGCAGTGGAATGAACTATGGCTACACCTTC. The rearrangement uses TRBV2 and TRBJ1-2; no reliable D call. The CDR3 is made up of 12 amino acids. The V gene's germline CDR1 is SNHLY and CDR2 FYNNEI. The V end was cut by 4 bases, the J end by 2 bases, with 5 bases between.

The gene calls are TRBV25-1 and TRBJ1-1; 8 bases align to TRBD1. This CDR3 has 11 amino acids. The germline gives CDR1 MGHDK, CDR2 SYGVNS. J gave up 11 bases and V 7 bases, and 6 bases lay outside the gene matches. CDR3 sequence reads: CASTEGDRAFF. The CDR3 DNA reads TGTGCCAGCACGGAAGGGGACAGGGCTTTCTTT.

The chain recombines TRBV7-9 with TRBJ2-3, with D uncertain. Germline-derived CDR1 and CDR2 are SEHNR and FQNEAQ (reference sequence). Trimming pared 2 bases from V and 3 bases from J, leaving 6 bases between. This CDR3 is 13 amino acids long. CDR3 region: CASSLLRTDTQYF. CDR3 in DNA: TGTGCCAGCAGCTTATTGAGGACAGATACGCAGTATTTT.

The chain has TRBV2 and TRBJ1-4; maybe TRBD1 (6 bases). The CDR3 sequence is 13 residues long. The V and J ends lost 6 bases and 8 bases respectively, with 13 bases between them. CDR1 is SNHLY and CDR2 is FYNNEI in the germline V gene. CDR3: CASRGAGEEKLFF. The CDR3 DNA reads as TGTGCCAGCAGGGGAGCAGGGGAAGAAAAACTGTTTTTT.

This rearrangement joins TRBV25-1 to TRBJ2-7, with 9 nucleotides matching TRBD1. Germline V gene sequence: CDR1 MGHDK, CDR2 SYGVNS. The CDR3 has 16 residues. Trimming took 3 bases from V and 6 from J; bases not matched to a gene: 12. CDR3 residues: CASSDPTGGAGREQYF. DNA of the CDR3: TGTGCCAGCAGTGACCCAACAGGGGGCGCGGGGCGCGAGCAGTACTTC.

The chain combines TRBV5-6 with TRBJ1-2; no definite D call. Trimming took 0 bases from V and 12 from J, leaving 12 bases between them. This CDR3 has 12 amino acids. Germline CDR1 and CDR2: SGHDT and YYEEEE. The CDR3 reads CASSLGIGSDTF. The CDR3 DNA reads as TGTGCCAGCAGCTTGGGGATAGGGTCGGACACCTTC.

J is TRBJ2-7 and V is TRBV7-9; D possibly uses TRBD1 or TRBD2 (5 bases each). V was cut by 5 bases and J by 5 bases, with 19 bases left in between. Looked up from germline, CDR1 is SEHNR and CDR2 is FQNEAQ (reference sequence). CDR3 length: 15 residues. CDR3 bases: TGTGCCAGCAGCCCCTCAGGTGGGGGAGAGAACGAGCAGTACTTC. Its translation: CASSPSGGGENEQYF.

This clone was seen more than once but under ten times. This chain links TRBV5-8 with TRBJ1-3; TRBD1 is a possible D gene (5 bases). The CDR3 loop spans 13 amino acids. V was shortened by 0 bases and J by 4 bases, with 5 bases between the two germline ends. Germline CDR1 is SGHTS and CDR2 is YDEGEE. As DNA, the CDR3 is TGTGCCAGCAGCTTGGACAGGGGAAACACCATATATTTT. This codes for CASSLDRGNTIYF. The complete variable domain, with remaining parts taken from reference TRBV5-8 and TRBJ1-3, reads EAGVTQSPTHLIKTRGQQATLRCSPISGHTSVYWYQQALGLGLQFLLWYDEGEERNRGNFPPRFSGRQFPNYSSELNVNALELEDSALYLCASSLDRGNTIYFGEGSWLTVV.

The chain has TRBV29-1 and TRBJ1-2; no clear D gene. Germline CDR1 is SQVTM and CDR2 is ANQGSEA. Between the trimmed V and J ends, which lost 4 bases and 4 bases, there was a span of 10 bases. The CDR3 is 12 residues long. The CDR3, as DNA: TGCAGCGTTGTGCTGGGAAGCTATGGCTACACCTTC. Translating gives CSVVLGSYGYTF.

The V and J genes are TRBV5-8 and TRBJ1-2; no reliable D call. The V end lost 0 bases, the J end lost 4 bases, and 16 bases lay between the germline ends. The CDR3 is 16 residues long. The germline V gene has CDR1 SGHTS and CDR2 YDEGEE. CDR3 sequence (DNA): TGTGCCAGCAGCTTGGGCGGTGGTACCCGGGGCTATGGCTACACCTTC. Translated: CASSLGGGTRGYGYTF.

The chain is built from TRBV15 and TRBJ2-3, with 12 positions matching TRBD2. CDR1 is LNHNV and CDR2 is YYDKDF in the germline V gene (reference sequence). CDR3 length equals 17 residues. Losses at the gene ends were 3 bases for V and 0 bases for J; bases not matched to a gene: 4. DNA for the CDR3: TGTGCCACCAGCAGGAGGACTAGCGGGGATAGCACAGATACGCAGTATTTT. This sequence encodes CATSRRTSGDSTDTQYF.

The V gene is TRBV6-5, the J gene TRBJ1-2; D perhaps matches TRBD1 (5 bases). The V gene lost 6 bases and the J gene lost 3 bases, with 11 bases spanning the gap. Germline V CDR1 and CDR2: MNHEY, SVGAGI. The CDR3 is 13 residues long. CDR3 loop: CASRGDWDYGYTF. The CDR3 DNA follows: TGTGCCAGCAGGGGGGACTGGGACTATGGCTACACCTTC.

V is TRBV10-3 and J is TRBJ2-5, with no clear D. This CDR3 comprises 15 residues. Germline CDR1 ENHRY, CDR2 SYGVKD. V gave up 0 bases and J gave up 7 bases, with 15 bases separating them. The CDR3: CAISESSVGPGTQYF. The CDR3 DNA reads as TGTGCCATCAGTGAGTCGTCTGTCGGGCCGGGGACCCAGTACTTC.

CDR3 bases: TGTGCCAGCAGCCACGGACAGGGGGCTGAAGCTTTCTTT. It codes for CASSHGQGAEAFF. This rearrangement joins TRBV7-9 to TRBJ1-1; 10 nucleotides align to TRBD1. J was trimmed by 6 bases and V by 5 bases; bases with no gene match: 3. Germline values: CDR1 SEHNR, CDR2 FQNEAQ (reference sequence). CDR3 size: 13 residues.

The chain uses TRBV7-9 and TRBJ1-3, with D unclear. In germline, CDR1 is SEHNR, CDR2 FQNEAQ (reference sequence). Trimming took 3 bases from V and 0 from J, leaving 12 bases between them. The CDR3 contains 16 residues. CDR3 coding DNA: TGTGCCAGCAGCTTCTACCGAATGACCTCTGGAAACACCATATATTTT. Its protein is CASSFYRMTSGNTIYF.

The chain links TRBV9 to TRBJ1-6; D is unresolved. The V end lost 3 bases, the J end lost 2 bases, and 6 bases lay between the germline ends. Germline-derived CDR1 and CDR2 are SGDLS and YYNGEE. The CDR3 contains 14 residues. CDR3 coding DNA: TGTGCCAGCAGCGACGACCCCTATAATTCACCCCTCCACTTT. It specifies CASSDDPYNSPLHF.

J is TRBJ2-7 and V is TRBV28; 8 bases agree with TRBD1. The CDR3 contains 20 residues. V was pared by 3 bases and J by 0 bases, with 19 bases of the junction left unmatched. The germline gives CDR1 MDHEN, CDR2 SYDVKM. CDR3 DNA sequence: TGTGCCAGCAGTTTTCTCTTGGGGGCAGGGGGCAGCCTCAGCTCCTACGAGCAGTACTTC. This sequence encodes CASSFLLGAGGSLSSYEQYF.

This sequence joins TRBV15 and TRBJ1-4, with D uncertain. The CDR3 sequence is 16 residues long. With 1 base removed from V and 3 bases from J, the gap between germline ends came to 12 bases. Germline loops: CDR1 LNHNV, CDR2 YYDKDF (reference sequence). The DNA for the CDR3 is TGTGCCACCAGCAGAGGTCCAGGATGGGCTAATGAAAAACTGTTTTTT. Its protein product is CATSRGPGWANEKLFF.

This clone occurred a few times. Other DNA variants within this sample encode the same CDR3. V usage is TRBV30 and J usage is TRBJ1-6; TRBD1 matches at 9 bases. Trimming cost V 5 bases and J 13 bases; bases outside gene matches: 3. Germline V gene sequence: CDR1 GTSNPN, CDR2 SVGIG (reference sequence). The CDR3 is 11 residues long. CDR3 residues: CAWDRGSPLHF. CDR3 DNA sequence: TGTGCCTGGGACAGGGGGAGTCCCCTCCACTTT.